This T cell receptor (beta chain) originates from a study of cytomegalovirus exposure and HLA in healthy donors. Vbeta (60) and Jbeta (13) primers were used in the PCR. Repertoires were generated with immunoSEQ multiplex PCR, while TCRdb's copy carries only in-frame clones and drops some. The sample includes over 110,000 clones, 82% of them seen just once. This CDR3 spans 14 amino acids. In germline, CDR1 is GTSNPN, CDR2 SVGIG (reference sequence). Trimming stripped 2 bases from V and 4 bases from J, with 11 bases between. The TCR sequence derives from a male donor in good health and CMV-seronegative. The sequenced material came from PBMCs. The V gene is TRBV30, the J gene TRBJ2-2; the D gene is possibly TRBD2 (6 bases). CDR3 amino acids: CAWSWGDGTGELFF. CDR3 DNA: TGTGCCTGGAGTTGGGGGGACGGCACCGGGGAGCTGTTTTTT.